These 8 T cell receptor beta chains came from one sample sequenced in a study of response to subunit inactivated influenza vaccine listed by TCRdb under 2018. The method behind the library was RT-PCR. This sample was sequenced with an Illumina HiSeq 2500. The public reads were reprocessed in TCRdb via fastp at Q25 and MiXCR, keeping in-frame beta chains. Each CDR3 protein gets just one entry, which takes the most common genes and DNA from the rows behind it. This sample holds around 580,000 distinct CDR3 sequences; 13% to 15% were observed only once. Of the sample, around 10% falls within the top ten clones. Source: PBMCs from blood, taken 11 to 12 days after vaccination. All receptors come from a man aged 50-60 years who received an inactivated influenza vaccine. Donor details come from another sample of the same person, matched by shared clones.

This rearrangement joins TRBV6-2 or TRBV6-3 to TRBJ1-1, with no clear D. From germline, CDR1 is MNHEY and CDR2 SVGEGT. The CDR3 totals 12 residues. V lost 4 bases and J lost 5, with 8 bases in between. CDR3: CASSSDWTEAFF. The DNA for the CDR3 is TGTGCCAGCAGTTCCGACTGGACTGAAGCTTTCTTT.

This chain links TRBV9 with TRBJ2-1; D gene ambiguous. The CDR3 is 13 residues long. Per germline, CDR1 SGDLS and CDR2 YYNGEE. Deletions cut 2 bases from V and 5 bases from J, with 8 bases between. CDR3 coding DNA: TGTGCCAGCAGCGTGAATCTGGACAATGAGCAGTTCTTC. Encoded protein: CASSVNLDNEQFF.

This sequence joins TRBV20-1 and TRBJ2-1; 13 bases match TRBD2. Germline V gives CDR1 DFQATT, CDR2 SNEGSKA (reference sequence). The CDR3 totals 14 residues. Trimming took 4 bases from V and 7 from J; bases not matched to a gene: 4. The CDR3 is CSAKTSGRRNEQFF. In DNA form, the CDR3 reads TGCAGTGCTAAGACTAGCGGGAGGCGGAATGAGCAGTTCTTC.

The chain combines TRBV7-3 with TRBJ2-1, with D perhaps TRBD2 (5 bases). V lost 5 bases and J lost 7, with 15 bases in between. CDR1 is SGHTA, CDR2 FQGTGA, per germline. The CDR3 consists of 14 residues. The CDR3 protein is CASSPTTGGNEQFF. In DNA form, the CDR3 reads TGTGCCAGCAGCCCGACTACTGGTGGTAATGAGCAGTTCTTC.

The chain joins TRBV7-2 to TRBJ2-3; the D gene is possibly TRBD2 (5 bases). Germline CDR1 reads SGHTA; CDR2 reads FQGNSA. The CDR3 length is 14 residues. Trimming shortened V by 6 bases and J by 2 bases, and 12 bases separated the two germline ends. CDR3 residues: CASSLLGNTDTQYF. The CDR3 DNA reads TGTGCCAGCAGTTTACTAGGGAACACAGATACGCAGTATTTT.

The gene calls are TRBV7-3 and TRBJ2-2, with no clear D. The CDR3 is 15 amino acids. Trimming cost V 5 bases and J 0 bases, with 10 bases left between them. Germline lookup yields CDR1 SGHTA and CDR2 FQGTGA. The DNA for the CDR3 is TGTGCCAGCAGCGGAACGGGTTCGAACACCGGGGAGCTGTTTTTT. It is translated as CASSGTGSNTGELFF.

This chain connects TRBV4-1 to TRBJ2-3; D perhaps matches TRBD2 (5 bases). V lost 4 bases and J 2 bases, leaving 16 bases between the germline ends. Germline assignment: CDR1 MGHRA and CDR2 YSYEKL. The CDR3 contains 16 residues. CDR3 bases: TGCGCCAGCAGCCTTCGAGGACTTTCACCCACAGATACGCAGTATTTT. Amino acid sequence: CASSLRGLSPTDTQYF.

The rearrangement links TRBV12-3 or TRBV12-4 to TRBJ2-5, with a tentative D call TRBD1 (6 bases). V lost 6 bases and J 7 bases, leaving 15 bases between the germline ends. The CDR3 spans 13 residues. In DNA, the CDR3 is TGTGCCAGCAGCCAGGACAGACCAGGGACCCAGTACTTC. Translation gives CASSQDRPGTQYF.